This is a list of T cell receptor beta chains from one sample in a study of cytomegalovirus exposure and HLA in healthy donors. The method was immunoSEQ multiplex PCR; TCRdb's version includes in-frame clones alone and lacks a portion of them. The listing records fewer than 100,000 clones. Material for sequencing was PBMCs. Receptor source: a man between 18 and 29 years old in good health and CMV-seropositive. The CDR3 runs from the conserved cysteine through the conserved F or W. The order of the fields is D gene, V gene, J gene, CDR3 DNA, CDR3 protein. D genes are given only for firm matches.

TRBD1,TRBV6-6,TRBJ1-5,TGTGCCAGCAGTTACGGTCGGCAGGGGGGCAATCAGCCCCAGCATTTT,CASSYGRQGGNQPQHF
.,TRBV10-3,TRBJ1-4,TGTGCCATCAGTGAGTCTTGGGGGCGGACTAATGAAAAACTGTTTTTT,CAISESWGRTNEKLFF
.,TRBV5-1,TRBJ1-3,TGCGCCAGCAGTGCCGTTGAGGGCTCTGGAAACACCATATATTTT,CASSAVEGSGNTIYF
TRBD2,TRBV15,TRBJ2-1,TGTGCCACCAGCAGTCCCCCGGGAGGCCTCAATGAGCAGTTCTTC,CATSSPPGGLNEQFF
TRBD2,TRBV4-1,TRBJ2-3,TGCGCCAGCAGCCAAGACGGGCTAGCGGAGGCGGGAGATACGCAGTATTTT,CASSQDGLAEAGDTQYF
.,TRBV2,TRBJ2-7,TGTGCCAGCAGTCTAGAGACCGTCGAGCAGTACTTC,CASSLETVEQYF
.,TRBV6-4,TRBJ1-1,TGTGCCAGCAGACCACTCCCAGGGCAAATGAACACTGAAGCTTTCTTT,CASRPLPGQMNTEAFF
TRBD1,TRBV28,TRBJ1-1,TGTGCCAGCAGTTTACCCGACAGGGCCTCTGAAGCTTTCTTT,CASSLPDRASEAFF
TRBD1,TRBV7-8,TRBJ1-5,TGTGCCAGCAGCTCCGGACAGGGGACTTATAGCAATCAGCCCCAGCATTTT,CASSSGQGTYSNQPQHF
.,TRBV6-1,TRBJ1-2,TGTGCCAGCGAAGACAGCGCAGATGGCTACACCTTC,CASEDSADGYTF
.,TRBV7-3,TRBJ1-5,TGTGCCAGCAGCCGCGAAAGAGGTCAGCCCCAGCATTTT,CASSRERGQPQHF
TRBD1,TRBV6-5,TRBJ2-1,TGTGCCAGCAGTTACGTGACAGGGGTTGTGGATGAGCAGTTCTTC,CASSYVTGVVDEQFF
.,TRBV5-1,TRBJ2-2,TGCGCCAGCAGCATAATAACAGGGAACACCGGGGAGCTGTTTTTT,CASSIITGNTGELFF
.,TRBV9,TRBJ1-6,TGTGCCAGCAGCGACGACAGGTCTTCACCCCTCCACTTT,CASSDDRSSPLHF
TRBD2,TRBV7-8,TRBJ2-1,TGTGCCAGCAGCTTAGGGCCAGCGGGAGGGTACAATGAGCAGTTCTTC,CASSLGPAGGYNEQFF
TRBD1,TRBV7-2,TRBJ2-5,TGTGCCAGCAGCTTATTTGGGACAGGGCAAGAGACCCAGTACTTC,CASSLFGTGQETQYF
.,TRBV2,TRBJ1-4,TGTGCCAGCCTAGGCGGGAGGGAAAAACTGTTTTTT,CASLGGREKLFF
.,TRBV28,TRBJ1-5,TGTGCCAGCGGGGAAGACAGGCTACGTAATCAGCCCCAGCATTTT,CASGEDRLRNQPQHF
.,TRBV19,TRBJ1-5,TGTGCCAGTAGTATAAGAGATACGAATCAGCCCCAGCATTTT,CASSIRDTNQPQHF
TRBD2,TRBV5-4,TRBJ2-1,TGTGCCAGCAGCTTGGTTTTGGCGGGAGGGAACTACAATGAGCAGTTCTTC,CASSLVLAGGNYNEQFF
.,TRBV7-3,TRBJ2-3,TGTGCCAGCAGCAAAGGTGGGGGGACCCACGGAGCCACAGATACGCAGTATTTT,CASSKGGGTHGATDTQYF
TRBD1,TRBV11-2,TRBJ2-7,TGTGCCAGCGGCCAGGGGGCTGGGTCCTACGAGCAGTACTTC,CASGQGAGSYEQYF
.,TRBV27,TRBJ1-6,TGTGCCAGCAGCCCCGACAGTAATAATTCACCCCTCCACTTT,CASSPDSNNSPLHF
.,TRBV30,TRBJ1-2,TGTGCCTGGAGTGTTAGACTCTATGGCTACACCTTC,CAWSVRLYGYTF
.,TRBV6-4,TRBJ2-2,TGTGCCAGCAGCCTTACCAGAAGCACCGGGGAGCTGTTTTTT,CASSLTRSTGELFF
TRBD1,TRBV4-1,TRBJ2-3,TGCGCCAGCAGCCAAGTAGACAGGGGTATTAGCACAGATACGCAGTATTTT,CASSQVDRGISTDTQYF
TRBD1,TRBV9,TRBJ1-2,TGTGCCAGCAGCGCACGGGACAGGGGAGCGCGTGGCTACACCTTC,CASSARDRGARGYTF
.,TRBV6-5,TRBJ2-3,TGTGCCAGCAGGCTCCAGGGGTTTCTGATAGATACGCAGTATTTT,CASRLQGFLIDTQYF
TRBD1,TRBV19,TRBJ2-7,TGTGCCAGTAGTATCGGACAGGGGGCCTACGAGCAGTACTTC,CASSIGQGAYEQYF
.,TRBV19,TRBJ2-7,TGTGCCAGTAGTCACCGGGGAGGCGCCTACGAGCAGTACTTC,CASSHRGGAYEQYF
TRBD2,TRBV28,TRBJ2-3,TGTGCCAGCAGCGCGGTCCAGATGGTAGCGGGAGGGCCGACAGATACGCAGTATTTT,CASSAVQMVAGGPTDTQYF
.,TRBV13,TRBJ2-1,TGTGCCAGCAGCTATACGAGCAATGAGCAGTTCTTC,CASSYTSNEQFF
TRBD2,TRBV11-2,TRBJ2-5,TGTGCCAGCAGCTTAGCACTAGCGGGGGGATGGACCCAGTACTTC,CASSLALAGGWTQYF
TRBD1,TRBV6-1,TRBJ2-2,TGTGCCAGCTCACGGACAGGCGGCACCGGGGAGCTGTTTTTT,CASSRTGGTGELFF
TRBD2,TRBV18,TRBJ2-3,TGTGCCAGCTCAAGGGCTAGCGGGGAAGATACGCAGTATTTT,CASSRASGEDTQYF
.,TRBV6-1,TRBJ2-7,TGTGCCAGCAATCTGTCTCCAGGGCCCTACGAGCAGTACTTC,CASNLSPGPYEQYF
TRBD1,TRBV4-1,TRBJ2-2,TGCGCCAGCAGCCAAGACAGGGGGCAGGTCGGCGGGGAGCTGTTTTTT,CASSQDRGQVGGELFF
TRBD2,TRBV29-1,TRBJ2-1,TGCAGCGTTGAAGGTGTAGGAGGGACTAGGAACAATGAGCAGTTCTTC,CSVEGVGGTRNNEQFF
TRBD1,TRBV28,TRBJ1-2,TGTGCCAGCAGTTTCGGACAGGGAACGGGGGGCTACACCTTC,CASSFGQGTGGYTF
TRBD1,TRBV11-3,TRBJ2-2,TGTGCCAGCAGCTGGGGGGACAGGGGCTCTCGGTTCGCCGGGGAGCTGTTTTTT,CASSWGDRGSRFAGELFF
.,TRBV28,TRBJ1-4,TGTGCCAGCAGTTTTAGGGCAGTAAGGGGTGAAAAACTGTTTTTT,CASSFRAVRGEKLFF
.,TRBV6-5,TRBJ2-3,TGTGCCAGCAGTTACTCTGCGGATCGCACAGATACGCAGTATTTT,CASSYSADRTDTQYF
.,TRBV10-1,TRBJ2-7,TGCGCCACCCTCCTCGGCTACGAGCAGTACTTC,CATLLGYEQYF
TRBD1,TRBV7-8,TRBJ2-7,TGTGCCAGCAGCTCACAGGGGCTCTTTTATTACGAGCAGTACTTC,CASSSQGLFYYEQYF
TRBD2,TRBV9,TRBJ2-3,TGTGCCAGCAGCGTAAGCTTCGAGGGCGGGAGGGCCAGTATAACAGATACGCAATATTTT,CASSVSFEGGRASITDTQYF
.,TRBV10-3,TRBJ1-1,TGTGCCACCTCCGGACGGGGAATGAACACTGAAGCTTTCTTT,CATSGRGMNTEAFF
.,TRBV2,TRBJ2-1,TGTGCCAGCAGTGACGACAGGTACAATGAGCAGTTCTTC,CASSDDRYNEQFF
.,TRBV7-9,TRBJ1-1,TGTGCCAGCAGCCGGGGGTTTATGAACACTGAAGCTTTCTTT,CASSRGFMNTEAFF
.,TRBV28,TRBJ1-5,TGTGCCAGCAGTTATCCGACAGGCCTCGACCTAGGGCAGCCCCAGCATTTT,CASSYPTGLDLGQPQHF
.,TRBV10-2,TRBJ1-5,TGCGCCAGCAGTGAGGCGGGAATCAATCAGCCCCAGCATTTT,CASSEAGINQPQHF